This TCR beta chain originates from a study of T cell repertoires in cytomegalovirus infection. Study at large: Selected CMV epitopes included recently identified HLA-C-restricted ones as well as well-studied HLA-B-restricted ones. Through public TCR beta signatures, both CMV infection and matching HLA type were indicated.

The ends were cut back, 0 bases at V and 6 bases at J, with 7 bases in the middle. This CDR3 spans 13 amino acids. The germline V gene has CDR1 WSHSY and CDR2 SAAADI. Study conclusions and caveats: Predominance within the ex vivo response was attributable to HLA-C-restricted CMV-specific TCR beta clonotypes.

TCRdb passed the reads through MiXCR, listing each CDR3 protein once. Of hundreds of thousands of distinct CDR3 sequences in the sample, around a third were seen once. Turning to this clonotype: The target antigen is unknown.

The rearrangement uses TRBV10-2 and TRBJ2-3; D is undetermined. The TCR comes from a human donor in good health (CMV status not recorded). Some clones in this sample may be carry-over from other donors' samples. Sequencing was performed on cultured CD8+ T cells from PBMCs, taken from culture after CMV antigen stimulation. The chain's CDR3 is CASSESERDTQYF. CDR3 nucleotides: TGCGCCAGCAGTGAGTCTGAAAGGGATACGCAGTATTTT.